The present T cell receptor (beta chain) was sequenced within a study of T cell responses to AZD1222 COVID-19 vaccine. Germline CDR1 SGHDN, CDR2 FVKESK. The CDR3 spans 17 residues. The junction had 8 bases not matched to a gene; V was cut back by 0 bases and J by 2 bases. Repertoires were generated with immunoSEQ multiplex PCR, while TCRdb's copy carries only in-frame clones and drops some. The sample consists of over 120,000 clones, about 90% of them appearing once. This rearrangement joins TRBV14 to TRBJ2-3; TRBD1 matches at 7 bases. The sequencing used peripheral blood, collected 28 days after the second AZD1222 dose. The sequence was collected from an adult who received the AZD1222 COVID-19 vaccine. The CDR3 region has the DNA TGTGCCAGCAGCCAAGAGACAGGGCCGATATTCACAGATACGCAGTATTTT. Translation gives CASSQETGPIFTDTQYF.